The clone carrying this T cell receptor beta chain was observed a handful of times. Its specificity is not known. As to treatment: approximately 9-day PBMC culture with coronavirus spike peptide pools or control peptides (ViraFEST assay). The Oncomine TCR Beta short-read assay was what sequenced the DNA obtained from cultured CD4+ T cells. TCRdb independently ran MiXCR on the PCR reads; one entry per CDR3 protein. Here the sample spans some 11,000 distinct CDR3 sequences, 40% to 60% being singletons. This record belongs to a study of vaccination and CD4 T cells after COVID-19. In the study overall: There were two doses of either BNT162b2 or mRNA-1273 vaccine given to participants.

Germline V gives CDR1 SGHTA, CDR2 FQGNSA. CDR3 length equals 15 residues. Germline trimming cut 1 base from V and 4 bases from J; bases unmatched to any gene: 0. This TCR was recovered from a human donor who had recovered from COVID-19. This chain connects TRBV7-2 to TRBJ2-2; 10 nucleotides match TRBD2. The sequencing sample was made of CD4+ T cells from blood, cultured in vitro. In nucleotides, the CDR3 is TGTGCCAGCAGCTTAGGACTAGCGGGCACCGGGGAGCTGTTTTTT. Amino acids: CASSLGLAGTGELFF.